These 20 T cell receptor beta chains came from one sample sequenced in a study of T cell changes during pregnancy in multiple sclerosis. The assay was immunoSEQ multiplex PCR, and TCRdb's table has in-frame clones only and misses some. Of around 130,000 clones listed, approximately 96% are singletons. Sequenced here: peripheral blood, sampled after pregnancy. The receptors were sampled from a female donor with multiple sclerosis, enrolled in a pregnancy study.

This clone was seen just once. The chain has TRBV27 and TRBJ1-2; TRBD1 might be the D (6 bases). The V end was cut by 0 bases, the J end by 8 bases, with 16 bases between. The CDR3 is made up of 15 amino acids. The germline V gene encodes CDR1 MNHEY and CDR2 SMNVEV (reference sequence). DNA for the CDR3: TGTGCCAGCAGTTTATCGGGTTTGGGGGCTAGCGGCTACACCTTC. Translation: CASSLSGLGASGYTF.

V is TRBV6-6 and J is TRBJ2-1; tentatively, D is TRBD2 (5 bases). CDR1 and CDR2 (germline): MNHNY, SVGAGI (reference sequence). Trimming took 7 bases from V and 9 from J, leaving 22 bases between them. CDR3 size: 15 residues. CDR3 region: CASTQRTSGLTEQFF. DNA of the CDR3: TGTGCCAGCACACAGAGAACTAGTGGGTTGACTGAGCAGTTCTTC.

This clone was counted once. The chain joins TRBV4-2 to TRBJ2-5, with D unclear. V was shortened by 0 bases and J by 4 bases, with 9 bases between the two germline ends. The CDR3 totals 14 residues. Germline CDR1 reads LGHNA; CDR2 reads YNFKEQ. As DNA, the CDR3 is TGTGCCAGCAGCCAAGAGGCGGTAGGAGAGACCCAGTACTTC. It codes for CASSQEAVGETQYF.

The chain couples TRBV28 to TRBJ1-1, with a tentative D call TRBD1 (5 bases). The CDR3 is 13 amino acids. Trimming shortened V by 2 bases and J by 7 bases, and 11 bases separated the two germline ends. Germline V lookup: CDR1 MDHEN, CDR2 SYDVKM. DNA for the CDR3: TGTGCCAGCAGTTTAGCAGGGAGGCTTGAAGCTTTCTTT. Residues: CASSLAGRLEAFF. The full variable domain, its missing parts supplied by reference TRBV28 and TRBJ1-1, is DVKVTQSSRYLVKRTGEKVFLECVQDMDHENMFWYRQDPGLGLRLIYFSYDVKMKEKGDIPEGYSVSREKKERFSLILESASTNQTSMYLCASSLAGRLEAFFGQGTRLTVV.

This chain joins TRBV27 and TRBJ1-1, with TRBD1 matching 7 bases. The CDR3 length is 14 residues. J lost 4 bases, V lost 5 bases, and 7 bases had no gene match. From germline, CDR1 is MNHEY and CDR2 SMNVEV (reference sequence). The CDR3 is CASSLRQGRTEAFF. As DNA, the CDR3 is TGTGCCAGCAGTCTCAGACAGGGACGCACTGAAGCTTTCTTT.

The chain recombines TRBV29-1 with TRBJ2-7; no firm D call. Trimming removed 4 bases from V and 4 bases from J, with 8 bases in between. The germline gives CDR1 SQVTM, CDR2 ANQGSEA. CDR3 size: 11 residues. The DNA for the CDR3 is TGCAGCGTTGGTGAGACTTACGAGCAGTACTTC. The encoded protein is CSVGETYEQYF.

The chain carries TRBV28 and TRBJ2-2, with D perhaps TRBD1 (7 bases). Trimming removed 0 bases at V and 4 bases at J, with 12 bases between. From germline, CDR1 is MDHEN and CDR2 SYDVKM. The CDR3 has 16 amino acids. The CDR3 is CASSLWAGGLTGELFF. CDR3 bases: TGTGCCAGCAGTTTATGGGCAGGGGGGCTCACCGGGGAGCTGTTTTTT.

The chain employs TRBV4-1 and TRBJ2-4; a weak D match, TRBD1 (5 bases). Trimming pared 5 bases from V and 0 bases from J, leaving 20 bases between. Per germline, CDR1 MGHRA and CDR2 YSYEKL. This CDR3 has 18 amino acids. CDR3: CASSDVVHRGLAKNIQYF. The CDR3 DNA reads as TGCGCCAGCAGCGATGTCGTTCATAGGGGTCTAGCCAAAAACATTCAGTACTTC.

This clone was detected once. This rearrangement joins TRBV19 to TRBJ2-5, with 13 bases lining up with TRBD2. V shed 5 bases, J shed 4 bases, and the junction held 4 bases outside the gene matches. Looked up from germline, CDR1 is LNHDA and CDR2 is SQIVND (reference sequence). This CDR3 contains 15 residues. For the CDR3, the DNA is TGTGCCAGTAGTGCGGGACTAGCGGGAACAGAGACCCAGTACTTC. This gives the protein CASSAGLAGTETQYF. The entire variable domain, with the rest obtained from reference TRBV19 and TRBJ2-5, is as follows: DGGITQSPKYLFRKEGQNVTLSCEQNLNHDAMYWYRQDPGQGLRLIYYSQIVNDFQKGDIAEGYSVSREKKESFPLTVTSAQKNPTAFYLCASSAGLAGTETQYFGPGTRLLVL.

This CDR3 reads CASTIEAVSMNTEAFF. As DNA, the CDR3 is TGTGCCAGCACCATAGAGGCAGTATCCATGAACACTGAAGCTTTCTTT. The chain is built from TRBV28 and TRBJ1-1; no definite D call. CDR1 MDHEN and CDR2 SYDVKM come from the germline V gene. V lost 7 bases and J 0 bases, leaving 18 bases between the germline ends. This CDR3 comprises 16 residues.

This chain links TRBV11-3 with TRBJ2-1; 9 bases fit TRBD2. Germline V gene sequence: CDR1 SGHNT, CDR2 YENEEA. V was pared by 3 bases and J by 10 bases, with 4 bases of the junction left unmatched. The CDR3 totals 13 residues. CDR3 amino acids: CASSLPGLAEQFF. CDR3 sequence (DNA): TGTGCCAGCAGCTTGCCCGGACTAGCGGAGCAGTTCTTC.

The rearrangement uses TRBV28 and TRBJ1-3; D unclear. The CDR3 runs 14 residues. Germline V lookup: CDR1 MDHEN, CDR2 SYDVKM. V lost 5 bases, J lost 0 bases, and 8 bases lay in between. CDR3 bases: TGTGCCAGCAGTCCGACGGGCTCTGGAAACACCATATATTTT. This translates into CASSPTGSGNTIYF.

V usage is TRBV11-2 and J usage is TRBJ2-1, with D perhaps matching TRBD2 (5 bases). This CDR3 has 17 residues. Trimming pared 2 bases from V and 2 bases from J, leaving 16 bases between. CDR1 SGHAT and CDR2 FQNNGV come from the germline V gene. The CDR3 sequence: CASSLSPAGSAYNEQFF. The CDR3 DNA sequence: TGTGCCAGCAGCTTAAGTCCCGCGGGTTCAGCCTACAATGAGCAGTTCTTC.

This chain uses TRBV10-3 with TRBJ2-7, with 12 bases aligning to TRBD2. Germline V gene sequence: CDR1 ENHRY, CDR2 SYGVKD. The CDR3 spans 13 residues. The V and J ends lost 9 bases and 4 bases, in that order; junction bases with no gene match: 4. The CDR3 loop reads CAIRTSGTYEQYF. In DNA form, the CDR3 reads TGTGCCATTAGGACTAGCGGGACTTACGAGCAGTACTTC.

This clone has just a few counts. This chain links TRBV27 with TRBJ1-5; D is ambiguous. The CDR3 extends over 14 amino acids. Germline lookup yields CDR1 MNHEY and CDR2 SMNVEV (reference sequence). Between the trimmed V and J ends, which lost 2 bases and 6 bases, there was a span of 11 bases. The CDR3 region is CASSLTLGVQPQHF. DNA for the CDR3: TGTGCCAGCAGTTTAACCTTGGGCGTTCAGCCCCAGCATTTT.

V and J are TRBV4-1 and TRBJ2-2; 7 bases are shared with TRBD1. V dropped 1 base and J dropped 2; count of bases not matched to a gene: 7. The CDR3 sequence is 17 residues long. Germline CDR1 and CDR2: MGHRA and YSYEKL. The CDR3, as DNA: TGCGCCAGCAGCCAAGGGGCTGGGACAGTTAACACCGGGGAGCTGTTTTTT. This sequence encodes CASSQGAGTVNTGELFF.

J is TRBJ1-2 and V is TRBV7-8; D may be TRBD1 (5 bases). The V gene lost 5 bases and the J gene lost 6 bases, with 16 bases spanning the gap. The germline CDR1 and CDR2 sequences are SGHVS and FQNEAQ. The length of the CDR3 is 14 residues. This CDR3 reads CASSAGPLIHGYTF. CDR3 nucleotides: TGTGCCAGCAGCGCGGGACCTCTCATCCATGGCTACACCTTC.

V gene TRBV5-1 combines with J gene TRBJ1-2; D might be TRBD1 (6 bases). The V and J ends lost 0 bases and 8 bases respectively, with 11 bases between them. This CDR3 is 13 amino acids long. Germline assignment: CDR1 SGHRS and CDR2 YFSETQ. CDR3 nucleotides: TGCGCCAGCAGCTTGGGAACAGGGCTCGGCTACACCTTC. Protein: CASSLGTGLGYTF.

This clone showed up just once. The V gene is TRBV30, the J gene TRBJ2-2; 11 bases fit TRBD2. The length of the CDR3 is 16 residues. From germline, CDR1 is GTSNPN and CDR2 SVGIG (reference sequence). V shed 7 bases, J shed 7 bases, and the junction held 14 bases outside the gene matches. CDR3 sequence: CASGAHSGRVHGELFF. The CDR3 nucleotides read TGTGCCTCAGGGGCGCATAGCGGGAGGGTCCACGGGGAGCTGTTTTTT.

The chain recombines TRBV19 with TRBJ2-5; TRBD1 matches at 8 bases. The CDR3 runs 14 residues. The J segment lost 5 bases and the V segment lost 3 bases, leaving 5 bases of the junction unmatched. CDR1 and CDR2 from the germline V gene are LNHDA and SQIVND (reference sequence). The CDR3 DNA reads as TGTGCCAGTAGTATTCAGGGGGCGAGGGAGACCCAGTACTTC. It encodes CASSIQGARETQYF. Looking up the rest from reference TRBV19 and TRBJ2-5 gives the full variable domain: DGGITQSPKYLFRKEGQNVTLSCEQNLNHDAMYWYRQDPGQGLRLIYYSQIVNDFQKGDIAEGYSVSREKKESFPLTVTSAQKNPTAFYLCASSIQGARETQYFGPGTRLLVL.